The following is a T cell receptor beta chain sequence with its context. Germline V lookup: CDR1 WNHNN, CDR2 SYGVQD (reference sequence). This CDR3 has 14 amino acids. Trimming stripped 6 bases from V and 0 bases from J, with 9 bases between. Authors' methods: By means of reference gene primer amplification, nucleated cell counts were estimated. Clones were sequenced by immunoSEQ multiplex PCR, and TCRdb holds only the in-frame ones, with some missing. The V and J calls and clone size are taken from that table; D and trimming were inferred from the DNA. The table has about 150,000 clones, over 75% seen once. These data belong to a study of blood T cell repertoires in COVID-19. Study-wide context: Specimens from acute and convalescent COVID-19 originated in the United States, Italy and Spain. T cells, B-cell-depleted T cells, or PBMCs supplied cDNA or gDNA.

Sequencing input: peripheral blood. J is TRBJ2-1 and V is TRBV10-1, with D perhaps matching TRBD2 (5 bases). This receptor was taken from a man between 65 and 80 years old who had recovered from COVID-19. The CDR3 DNA sequence: TGCGCCAGCAGCGGACTCAGCTCCTACAATGAGCAGTTCTTC. Translation gives CASSGLSSYNEQFF.